This TCR beta chain was retrieved from a study of CD8+ T cells in alopecia areata. Regarding treatment: oral pan-JAK inhibitor, 5-10 mg twice daily. Isolated RNA was reverse transcribed into cDNA used as the sequencing template. The table came from immunoSEQ multiplex PCR; TCRdb's copy has only in-frame clones and leaves some out. The data show approximately 150,000 clones, roughly 60% seen once. Germline V gives CDR1 LNHNV, CDR2 YYDKDF (reference sequence). The germline V and J ends were trimmed by 0 bases and 13 bases, with 17 bases remaining between them. The CDR3 loop spans 14 amino acids. The chain employs TRBV15 and TRBJ2-3; no clear D gene. This sample comprised CD4+ T cells sorted from blood, obtained at week 24, from a patient treated with tofacitinib. The TCR sequence derives from a human donor with alopecia areata. The CDR3 nucleotides read TGTGCCACCAGCAGAGATAGGGCACCGGCGACGGAGTATTTT. Protein sequence: CATSRDRAPATEYF.